These T cell receptor beta chains were read from a single sample in a study of blood T cell repertoires in COVID-19. Using immunoSEQ multiplex PCR, the repertoire was profiled, and TCRdb retains in-frame clones only, with some absent. Of tens of thousands of clones in the sample, about 79% are singletons; the top ten hold about 16%. Sequencing was done on a sample of peripheral blood. These TCRs come from a human donor in a cohort sampled during active COVID-19. Each CDR3 is given with its conserved first and last residue. The D gene is left open where the match is weak. The size field is filled for only some rows; it gives once, few, many or a size class.

D gene,clone size,J gene,V gene,CDR3 protein,CDR3 DNA
-,once,TRBJ1-2,TRBV30,CAWNRGLRGYTF,TGTGCCTGGAATAGGGGTTTGAGAGGCTACACCTTC
-,-,TRBJ2-2,TRBV4-1,CASSPGHNTGELFF,TGCGCCAGCAGCCCGGGACACAACACCGGGGAGCTGTTTTTT
TRBD1,-,TRBJ2-7,TRBV25-1,CASSRAGGNYEQYF,TGTGCCAGCAGTCGGGCAGGGGGAAACTACGAGCAGTACTTC
-,-,TRBJ1-1,TRBV3-1/TRBV3-2,CASSREGAGDTEAFF,TGTGCCAGCAGCCGGGAAGGGGCAGGGGACACTGAAGCTTTCTTT
-,-,TRBJ2-1,TRBV27,CASSFQDNNEQFF,TGTGCCAGCAGTTTTCAGGATAACAATGAGCAGTTCTTC
-,-,TRBJ2-6,TRBV4-1,CASRESSGANVLTF,TGCGCCAGCAGGGAGAGCTCTGGGGCCAACGTCCTGACTTTC
TRBD1,-,TRBJ1-6,TRBV5-1,CASSSGTGGSPLHF,TGCGCCAGCAGCTCCGGGACAGGGGGTTCACCCCTCCACTTT
TRBD2,-,TRBJ2-3,TRBV18,CASSPPSGGPTDTQYF,TGTGCCAGCTCACCACCTAGCGGGGGCCCCACAGATACGCAGTATTTT
-,once,TRBJ2-7,TRBV5-8,CASSLINEQYF,TGTGCCAGCAGCTTAATCAACGAGCAGTACTTC
TRBD1,-,TRBJ2-2,TRBV24-1,CATSDSRGRDTGELFF,TGTGCCACCAGTGATAGCAGGGGGCGAGACACCGGGGAGCTGTTTTTT
-,-,TRBJ2-2,TRBV5-4,CASSLGALSDGELFF,TGTGCCAGCAGCTTGGGAGCGTTGTCGGACGGGGAGCTGTTTTTT
TRBD2,few,TRBJ2-3,TRBV11-2,CASSLEAGGPADTQYF,TGTGCCAGCAGCTTAGAGGCGGGGGGGCCGGCAGATACGCAGTATTTT
TRBD1,few,TRBJ1-2,TRBV7-9,CASSTPPGGGSYGYTF,TGTGCCAGCAGCACCCCGCCAGGGGGTGGGAGCTATGGCTACACCTTC
-,few,TRBJ1-5,TRBV19,CASSIPVIETNQPQHF,TGTGCCAGTAGTATCCCGGTAATTGAAACCAATCAGCCCCAGCATTTT
-,once,TRBJ1-4,TRBV5-4,CASSLGEGGEKLFF,TGTGCCAGCAGCTTGGGGGAGGGAGGAGAAAAACTGTTTTTT
-,-,TRBJ2-7,TRBV28,CASRPGILYEQYF,TGTGCCAGCAGACCCGGGATACTATACGAGCAGTACTTC
TRBD1,-,TRBJ1-1,TRBV5-4,CASSPPTGGLTEAFF,TGTGCCAGCAGCCCCCCTACAGGGGGCCTCACTGAAGCTTTCTTT
TRBD1,-,TRBJ2-7,TRBV29-1,CSVSQPLEGQGPHEQYF,TGCAGCGTGAGCCAACCCCTAGAGGGACAGGGACCCCACGAGCAGTACTTC
-,-,TRBJ1-2,TRBV5-6,CASSLGQLYGYTF,TGTGCCAGCAGCTTGGGACAATTATATGGCTACACCTTC
-,-,TRBJ1-2,TRBV30,CAWSVGGINYGYTF,TGTGCCTGGAGTGTAGGGGGAATTAACTATGGCTACACCTTC
TRBD1,-,TRBJ1-1,TRBV7-8,CASSDGDRVDTEAFF,TGTGCCAGCAGCGACGGAGACAGGGTGGACACTGAAGCTTTCTTT